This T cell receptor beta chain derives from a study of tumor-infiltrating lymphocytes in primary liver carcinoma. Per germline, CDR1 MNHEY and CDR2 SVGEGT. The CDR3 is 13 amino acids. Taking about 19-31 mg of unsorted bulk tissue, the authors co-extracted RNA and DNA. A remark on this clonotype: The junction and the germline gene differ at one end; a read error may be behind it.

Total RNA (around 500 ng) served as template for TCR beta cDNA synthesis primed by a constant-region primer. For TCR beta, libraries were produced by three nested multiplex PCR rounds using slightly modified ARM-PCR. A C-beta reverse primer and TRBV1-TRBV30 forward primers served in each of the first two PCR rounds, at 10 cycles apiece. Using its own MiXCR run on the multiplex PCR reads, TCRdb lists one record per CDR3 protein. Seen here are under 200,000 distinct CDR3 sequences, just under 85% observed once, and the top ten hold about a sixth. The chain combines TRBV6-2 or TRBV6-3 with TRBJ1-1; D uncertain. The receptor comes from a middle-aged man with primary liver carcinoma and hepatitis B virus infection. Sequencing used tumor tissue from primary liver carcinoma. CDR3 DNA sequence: TGTGCCAGCAGTTACACCGGGAACACTGAAGCGTTCTTT. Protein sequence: CASSYTGNTEAFF.